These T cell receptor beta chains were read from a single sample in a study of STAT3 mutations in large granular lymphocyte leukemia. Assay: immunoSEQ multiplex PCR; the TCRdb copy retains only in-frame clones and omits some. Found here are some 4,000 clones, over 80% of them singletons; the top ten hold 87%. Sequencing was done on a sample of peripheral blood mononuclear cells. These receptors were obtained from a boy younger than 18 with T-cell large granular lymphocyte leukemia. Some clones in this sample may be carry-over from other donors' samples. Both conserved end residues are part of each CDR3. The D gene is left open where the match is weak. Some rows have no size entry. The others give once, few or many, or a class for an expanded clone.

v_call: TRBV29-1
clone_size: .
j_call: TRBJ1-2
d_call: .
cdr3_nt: TGCAGCGTTGGCATACATCCTTCGCCTAACTATGGCTACACCTTC
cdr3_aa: CSVGIHPSPNYGYTF

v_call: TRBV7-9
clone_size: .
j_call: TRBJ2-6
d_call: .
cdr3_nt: TGTGCCAGCAGCTTAAATCTGGCCCTAAAGCGGGCCGTCCTGACTTTC
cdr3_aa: CASSLNLALKRAVLTF

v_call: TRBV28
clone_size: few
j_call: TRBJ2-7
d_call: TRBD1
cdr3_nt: TGTGCCAGCAGTTTAGGGACAGGGGGCTACGAGCAGTACTTC
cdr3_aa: CASSLGTGGYEQYF

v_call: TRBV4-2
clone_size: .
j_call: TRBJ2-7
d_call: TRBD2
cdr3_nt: TGTGCCAGCAGCGTAAGTACCGGGACTAGCGGCGACGAGCAGTACTTC
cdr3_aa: CASSVSTGTSGDEQYF

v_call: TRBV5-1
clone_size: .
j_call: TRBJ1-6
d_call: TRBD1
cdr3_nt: TGCGCCAGCAGATCCGGGACAGGGGTTTCACCCCTCCACTTT
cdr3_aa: CASRSGTGVSPLHF

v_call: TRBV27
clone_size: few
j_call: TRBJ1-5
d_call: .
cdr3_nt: TGTGCCACCCCTGATAGCAATCAGCCCCAGCATTTT
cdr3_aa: CATPDSNQPQHF

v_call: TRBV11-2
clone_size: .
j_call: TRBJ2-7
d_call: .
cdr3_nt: TGTGCCAGCAGCTTACCGCGGACAGATTACCGCGAGCAGTACTTC
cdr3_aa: CASSLPRTDYREQYF

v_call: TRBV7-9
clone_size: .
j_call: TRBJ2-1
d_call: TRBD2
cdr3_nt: TGTGCCAGCAGCTTCGTGTCGGGGGGTTACTTTAATGAGCAGTTCTTC
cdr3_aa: CASSFVSGGYFNEQFF

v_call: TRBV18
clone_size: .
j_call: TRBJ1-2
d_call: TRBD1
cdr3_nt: TGTGCCAGCTCACCGGACAGGGATGGTGGCTACACCTTC
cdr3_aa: CASSPDRDGGYTF

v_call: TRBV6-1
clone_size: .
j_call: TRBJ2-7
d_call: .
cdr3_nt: TGTGCCAGCAGGGTCTTGACGGCCTACGAGCAGTACTTC
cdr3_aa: CASRVLTAYEQYF

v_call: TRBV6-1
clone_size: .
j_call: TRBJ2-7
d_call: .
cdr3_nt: TGTGCCAGCAGTGAATCTGCAGGGGACGCTTACGAGCAGTACTTC
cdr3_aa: CASSESAGDAYEQYF